The 29 T cell receptor beta chains below were found in one sample sequenced in a study of metastatic and nonmetastatic thyroid tumors. From the PCR reads, TCRdb re-called clones with MiXCR. The sample holds tens of thousands of clones, about 16% seen once. Patients underwent thyroid surgery, and none had received any treatment before it. The sequencing input was blood. Receptors were obtained from a female donor with papillary thyroid cancer or a benign thyroid nodule (not recorded which). Some clones in this sample may be carry-over from other donors' samples.

This clone qualifies as medium-sized (0.01 to 0.1%). V usage is TRBV6-1 and J usage is TRBJ1-6; D possibly corresponds to TRBD1 (6 bases). This CDR3 has 12 amino acids. V shed 2 bases and J shed 12 bases, with 8 bases lying between them. CDR1 and CDR2 (germline): MNHNS, SASEGT. Here the CDR3 DNA reads TGTGCCAGCAGTGAAAGGGGGTTACCCCTCCACTTT. Its translation: CASSERGLPLHF.

This clone showed up just a few times. This chain joins TRBV18 and TRBJ2-7; D ambiguous. CDR1 and CDR2 (germline): KGHSH, LQKENI. The CDR3 sequence is 12 residues long. Between the trimmed V and J ends, which lost 6 bases and 6 bases, there was a span of 12 bases. CDR3 coding DNA: TGTGCCAGCTCCGGCAGCTCCCCCGAGCAGTACTTC. Amino acids: CASSGSSPEQYF.

This clone was counted ten times or more. Just one base apart from a much larger clone, this may be a read error. The chain carries TRBV28 and TRBJ2-5; D not certain. CDR1 is MDHEN, CDR2 SYDVKM, per germline. The CDR3 covers 11 residues. The CDR3 spells CAGSGITTQYF. The CDR3 nucleotides are TGTGCCGGCAGTGGGATAACGACCCAGTACTTC.

The gene calls are TRBV30 and TRBJ1-5, with D unclear. Germline values: CDR1 GTSNPN, CDR2 SVGIG (reference sequence). V lost 1 base, J lost 6 bases, and 10 bases lay in between. The CDR3 loop spans 13 amino acids. The DNA of the CDR3 is TGTGCCTGGAGTGCTGGGGTCGGTCAGCCCCAGCATTTT. It codes for CAWSAGVGQPQHF.

This clone has ten or more counts. This may arise from a read error, as a much more abundant clone is one base away. This chain connects TRBV27 to TRBJ1-3; D remains unclear. V lost 3 bases to trimming and J lost 0 bases, with 15 bases between them. Per germline, CDR1 MNHEY and CDR2 SMNVEV (reference sequence). CDR3 length: 17 residues. The CDR3 sequence: CASSFHATGLSGNTIYF. In DNA, the CDR3 is TGTGCCAGCAGTTTCCATGCCACCGGCCTCTCTGGAAACACCATATATTTT.

This clone came up many times. The chain joins TRBV20-1 to TRBJ2-1; D not resolved. Germline V gives CDR1 DFQATT, CDR2 SNEGSKA (reference sequence). The CDR3 is 13 amino acids. V was trimmed by 2 bases and J by 5 bases, leaving 10 bases between them. This CDR3 is CSARPYSDNEQFF. CDR3 bases: TGCAGTGCTAGACCCTACTCAGACAATGAGCAGTTCTTC.

This clone was seen repeatedly, ten times or more. Distinct nucleotide sequences in the sample also encode this CDR3. This rearrangement joins TRBV10-2 to TRBJ2-1; possibly TRBD1 for D (5 bases). The germline V and J ends were trimmed by 0 bases and 9 bases, with 6 bases remaining between them. The CDR3 spans 12 residues. Germline CDR1 WSHSY, CDR2 SAAADI. The CDR3 here is CASSESRGEQFF. The CDR3 region has the DNA TGCGCCAGCAGTGAGTCAAGGGGTGAGCAGTTCTTC.

Points on this clone: Sequence at one end of the junction differs from germline and may be a read error. This chain joins TRBV12-3 or TRBV12-4 and TRBJ1-1; D unclear. This CDR3 region has 13 residues. The DNA for the CDR3 is TGTGCCTGCAGCCTTTATCTTAAGATCGAAGCTTTCTTT. Its translation: CACSLYLKIEAFF.

This clone appeared many times. The sample contains more than one DNA sequence encoding this CDR3. The chain employs TRBV6-4 and TRBJ1-1; no clear D gene. This CDR3 comprises 19 residues. Germline CDR1 is MRHNA and CDR2 is SNTAGT. Trimming pared 2 bases from V and 0 bases from J, leaving 22 bases between. CDR3 in DNA: TGTGCCAGCAGTGACCCAAAGGTAATTGGCGCCCACCTGAACACTGAAGCTTTCTTT. Translation gives CASSDPKVIGAHLNTEAFF.

Many counts were recorded for this clone. The chain joins TRBV19 to TRBJ2-3; TRBD1 matches at 7 bases. V was pared by 5 bases and J by 3 bases, with 8 bases of the junction left unmatched. CDR1 is LNHDA, CDR2 SQIVND, per germline (reference sequence). The CDR3 loop spans 15 amino acids. CDR3 sequence: CASSRTGTVTDTQYF. The CDR3 DNA reads TGTGCCAGTAGTCGGACCGGGACAGTAACAGATACGCAGTATTTT.

This clone was observed a few times. The rearrangement uses TRBV7-9 and TRBJ2-7, with D perhaps assigned TRBD1 or TRBD2 (5 bases each). CDR3 length: 14 residues. The V end lost 0 bases, the J end lost 6 bases, and 12 bases lay between the germline ends. CDR1 is SEHNR, CDR2 FQNEAQ, per germline (reference sequence). The CDR3 region has the DNA TGTGCCAGCAGCTTAGCCTCAGGGACGGGCGAGCAGTACTTC. Amino acid sequence: CASSLASGTGEQYF.

Only a few counts were recorded for this clone. This chain joins TRBV29-1 and TRBJ2-3; 10 nucleotides agree with TRBD2. CDR1 and CDR2 from the germline V gene are SQVTM and ANQGSEA. There are 13 residues in the CDR3. Losses at the gene ends were 6 bases for V and 4 bases for J; bases not matched to a gene: 4. CDR3 coding DNA: TGCAGCGTCGCCGGGACTAGCGCAGATACGCAGTATTTT. Amino acids: CSVAGTSADTQYF.

This clone is medium-sized within its sample. J is TRBJ2-1 and V is TRBV28, with TRBD1 as a possible D gene (6 bases). Germline CDR1 and CDR2: MDHEN and SYDVKM. Trimming removed 5 bases at V and 9 bases at J, with 20 bases between. CDR3 size: 15 residues. This CDR3 is CASSRKRGMGAEQFF. CDR3 nucleotide sequence: TGTGCCAGCAGTCGTAAAAGGGGGATGGGAGCTGAGCAGTTCTTC.

At least ten counts were recorded for this clone. The chain couples TRBV6-1 to TRBJ2-2; possible D gene TRBD2, 6 bases. Trimming removed 6 bases from V and 3 bases from J, with 8 bases in between. Germline V lookup: CDR1 MNHNS, CDR2 SASEGT. The CDR3 runs 13 residues. CDR3 nucleotides: TGTGCCAGCAGCCGGGGGTACACCGGGGAGCTGTTTTTT. Its translation is CASSRGYTGELFF.

This clone was found many times. V usage is TRBV5-1 and J usage is TRBJ2-1; TRBD1 matches at 8 bases. V lost 2 bases to trimming and J lost 5 bases; unmatched junction nucleotides: 6. This CDR3 spans 15 amino acids. Germline values: CDR1 SGHRS, CDR2 YFSETQ. CDR3 loop: CASSFLTGAHNEQFF. The DNA of the CDR3 is TGCGCCAGCAGCTTTCTGACAGGGGCCCACAATGAGCAGTTCTTC.

This clone was counted ten times or more. V usage is TRBV20-1 and J usage is TRBJ1-2; no clear D. Per the germline V gene, CDR1 is DFQATT and CDR2 is SNEGSKA (reference sequence). The CDR3 has 16 amino acids. V was cut by 3 bases and J by 2 bases, with 19 bases left in between. The CDR3 DNA reads TGCAGTGCTAGTGGCCTTACTAAGGGAAGAAACTATGGCTACACCTTC. Encoded protein: CSASGLTKGRNYGYTF.

This clone appeared many times. An end of the junction does not agree with germline; a read error may underlie this. The CDR3, as DNA: TGTGCCAGCACTTTATCGAACACCGGGGAGCTGTTTTTT. This gives the protein CASTLSNTGELFF. The rearrangement joins TRBV12-3 or TRBV12-4 to TRBJ2-2; D not resolved. This CDR3 contains 13 residues.

The chain recombines TRBV19 with TRBJ1-5; 9 bases align to TRBD1. V gave up 7 bases and J gave up 4 bases; unmatched junction bases: 8. The germline V gene has CDR1 LNHDA and CDR2 SQIVND (reference sequence). The CDR3 extends over 15 amino acids. CDR3 sequence reads: CASKIIGTGNQPQHF. For the CDR3, the DNA is TGTGCCAGTAAAATCATAGGGACAGGGAATCAGCCCCAGCATTTT.

This clone was counted at least ten times. The J gene is TRBJ1-2, the V gene TRBV3-1; TRBD1 agrees at 8 bases. CDR3 size: 14 residues. CDR1 and CDR2 (germline): LGHDT, YNNKEL (reference sequence). Trimming took 4 bases from V and 7 from J; bases not matched to a gene: 8. The CDR3 here is CASSPGQEVGGYTF. CDR3 sequence (DNA): TGTGCCAGCAGCCCGGGACAGGAGGTTGGTGGCTACACCTTC.

This clone was observed many times. In nucleotides, the CDR3 is TGTGCCAGCAGTCTAGCGGGGTATCAAGAGACCCAGTACTTC. It yields the protein CASSLAGYQETQYF. The rearrangement uses TRBV2 and TRBJ2-5, with 9 positions matching TRBD2. The CDR3 has 14 amino acids. Unmatched junction bases numbered 3, after V lost 5 bases and J lost 2 bases. The germline V gene has CDR1 SNHLY and CDR2 FYNNEI. The variable domain in full, with the rest retrieved from reference TRBV2 and TRBJ2-5, is EPEVTQTPSHQVTQMGQEVILRCVPISNHLYFYWYRQILGQKVEFLVSFYNNEISEKSEIFDDQFSVERPDGSNFTLKIRSTKLEDSAMYFCASSLAGYQETQYFGPGTRLLVL.

The chain uses TRBV11-3 and TRBJ2-3; D not certain. This CDR3 has 14 amino acids. Germline V gene lookup returns CDR1 SGHNT and CDR2 YENEEA. The germline V and J ends were trimmed by 5 bases and 1 base, with 10 bases remaining between them. The CDR3 loop reads CASSLPRGTDTQYF. The CDR3 coding sequence is TGTGCCAGCAGCCTCCCGCGAGGCACAGATACGCAGTATTTT.

Relative to its sample, this clone is medium-sized. The rearrangement joins TRBV10-3 to TRBJ1-2; D remains unclear. Germline CDR1 reads ENHRY; CDR2 reads SYGVKD. This CDR3 region has 12 residues. V shed 6 bases and J shed 8 bases, with 13 bases lying between them. CDR3 in amino acids: CAIRGFTGGYTF. The CDR3 nucleotides read TGTGCCATCAGGGGATTCACCGGGGGCTACACCTTC.

This clone was detected ten times or more. The CDR3 DNA is TGTGCCAGCAGATTGGGACTAGCGGGGGTAGATACGCAGTATTTT. Protein: CASRLGLAGVDTQYF. J is TRBJ2-3 and V is TRBV2; 14 bases map to TRBD2. CDR3 length: 15 residues. The V and J ends lost 6 bases and 5 bases, in that order; junction bases with no gene match: 4. The V gene's germline CDR1 is SNHLY and CDR2 FYNNEI.

This clone came up many times. The V call is TRBV30, the J call TRBJ2-1; 7 bases match TRBD1. Germline values: CDR1 GTSNPN, CDR2 SVGIG (reference sequence). The CDR3 totals 14 residues. The V gene end was trimmed by 5 bases and the J gene end by 8 bases; junction bases not matched to a gene: 12. The CDR3 DNA reads as TGTGCCTGGGCCAGGGACAGCCTATCAGATGAGCAGTTCTTC. The encoded protein is CAWARDSLSDEQFF.

This clone occurred many times. This chain uses TRBV20-1 with TRBJ2-5; TRBD1 is a possible D gene (5 bases). Trimming shortened V by 5 bases and J by 3 bases, and 7 bases separated the two germline ends. The CDR3 sequence is 11 residues long. Looked up from germline, CDR1 is DFQATT and CDR2 is SNEGSKA (reference sequence). The CDR3 nucleotides are TGCAGTGCTGCCAGGGAAGAGACCCAGTACTTC. Residues: CSAAREETQYF.

With regard to this clone: One junction end does not reproduce the germline sequence, and a read error may be involved. The rearrangement uses TRBV27 and TRBJ1-6; TRBD1 is a possible D gene (6 bases). Germline-derived CDR1 and CDR2 are MNHEY and SMNVEV (reference sequence). This CDR3 contains 12 residues. This chain's CDR3 is CVSSRTDSPLHF. The CDR3 DNA sequence: TGTGTCAGCAGCCGGACAGATTCACCCCTCCACTTT.

This clone has ten or more counts. The chain links TRBV9 to TRBJ2-7; D gene ambiguous. CDR3 length: 13 residues. Germline loops: CDR1 SGDLS, CDR2 YYNGEE. V gave up 2 bases and J gave up 5 bases, with 11 bases separating them. The CDR3 loop is CASSVAVTHEQYF. CDR3 nucleotides: TGTGCCAGCAGCGTGGCCGTCACCCACGAGCAGTACTTC.

This clone was counted only a few times. V gene TRBV6-1 combines with J gene TRBJ2-2, with 7 positions matching TRBD1. Germline-derived CDR1 and CDR2 are MNHNS and SASEGT. V shed 6 bases, J shed 11 bases, and the junction held 9 bases outside the gene matches. The CDR3 runs to 13 residues. CDR3 coding DNA: TGTGCCAGCAGGGGCACAGGGGTCGGTGAGCTGTTTTTT. Protein sequence: CASRGTGVGELFF.

This clone was detected only a few times. This rearrangement joins TRBV27 to TRBJ2-1; no reliable D call. The ends were cut back, 9 bases at V and 6 bases at J, with 3 bases in the middle. CDR1 is MNHEY and CDR2 is SMNVEV in the germline V gene (reference sequence). This CDR3 has 9 amino acids. CDR3 residues: CARLNEQFF. CDR3 bases: TGTGCCAGACTCAATGAGCAGTTCTTC.